The sequence of this T cell receptor beta chain was determined in a study of blood T cell repertoires in COVID-19. V lost 2 bases and J lost 5, with 6 bases in between. CDR1 MRHNA and CDR2 SNTAGT come from the germline V gene. The CDR3 contains 12 residues. Original processing methods: Cell counts per sample came from amplifying reference gene primers. Assay used: immunoSEQ multiplex PCR; TCRdb lists only in-frame clones, some missing. The V and J calls and the clone size are those of that table, but D and trimming were determined from the DNA. The sample records tens of thousands of clones, 76% being singletons.

This sequence was found in a woman aged 45-59 years with active or convalescent COVID-19. The chain carries TRBV6-4 and TRBJ2-5; the D gene is possibly TRBD1 (5 bases). Sequencing was carried out using peripheral blood. The chain's CDR3 is CASSDPGETQYF. The CDR3 DNA is TGTGCCAGCAGTGACCCAGGGGAGACCCAGTACTTC.